Below are 15 T cell receptor beta chains sequenced from a single sample in a study of T cell repertoires in ileal Crohn's disease. Specified time point: neoterminal ileum biopsy at postoperative endoscopy, about 6 months after surgery. Here immunoSEQ multiplex PCR was the method, and the copy in TCRdb shows in-frame clones only, minus some. The sample carries tens of thousands of clones, around nine tenths recorded once. Sample: ileal tissue. These receptors were taken from an adult with Crohn's disease.

V and J are TRBV6-6 and TRBJ1-4; 8 bases are a match to TRBD1. The germline gives CDR1 MNHNY, CDR2 SVGAGI (reference sequence). The CDR3 loop spans 13 amino acids. The V segment lost 10 bases and the J segment 8 bases; nucleotides outside the gene matches: 9. The CDR3 region has the DNA TGTGCCACCTATTACCGGGACAGGGAAAAACTGTTTTTT. It specifies CATYYRDREKLFF.

Here the CDR3 DNA reads TGTGCCAGCAGTTTCCAGACTTCGGGAACCGGGGAGCTGTTTTTT. It specifies CASSFQTSGTGELFF. This chain joins TRBV27 and TRBJ2-2; maybe TRBD2 (5 bases). V was trimmed by 3 bases and J by 5 bases, leaving 13 bases between them. Germline V lookup: CDR1 MNHEY, CDR2 SMNVEV (reference sequence). There are 15 residues in the CDR3.

The V and J genes are TRBV5-4 and TRBJ1-1; TRBD1 might be the D (5 bases). V was pared by 4 bases and J by 3 bases, with 13 bases between. The CDR3 is 14 amino acids. Germline V gene data show CDR1 as SGHNT and CDR2 as YYREEE (reference sequence). The CDR3, as DNA: TGTGCCAGCAGCCCAGAGTTAGGGGACACTGAAGCTTTCTTT. It is translated as CASSPELGDTEAFF.

This clone was detected a few times. The chain links TRBV19 to TRBJ1-3; weak D call: TRBD1 (5 bases). The germline V gene encodes CDR1 LNHDA and CDR2 SQIVND (reference sequence). This CDR3 has 15 amino acids. V was pared by 6 bases and J by 0 bases, with 12 bases between. The DNA for the CDR3 is TGTGCCAGTAGGGTCGGACAAGCCTCTGGAAACACCATATATTTT. Amino acid sequence: CASRVGQASGNTIYF.

Written as DNA, the CDR3 is TGTGCCAGCAGCTCCCGGACAGGGGTGGATGATACGCAGTATTTT. Its protein is CASSSRTGVDDTQYF. J is TRBJ2-3 and V is TRBV7-9, with TRBD1 matching over 9 bases. The CDR3 runs 15 residues. CDR1 and CDR2 (germline): SEHNR, FQNEAQ (reference sequence). Unmatched junction bases numbered 8, after V lost 4 bases and J lost 6 bases.

The rearrangement links TRBV28 to TRBJ2-7, with TRBD1 as a possible D gene (6 bases). The V gene's germline CDR1 is MDHEN and CDR2 SYDVKM. The CDR3 is 15 amino acids. Trimming shortened V by 4 bases and J by 3 bases, and 16 bases separated the two germline ends. The CDR3 spells CASSSPTGIGYEQYF. The CDR3 DNA reads TGTGCCAGCAGTTCCCCAACAGGGATCGGCTACGAGCAGTACTTC.

The rearrangement links TRBV21-1 to TRBJ2-7; the DNA was not compared with TRBD1, the D call given in the table. TRBV21-1 corresponds to a pseudogene. CDR3 length: 16 residues. The CDR3 spells CASSKGLTGGSYEQYF. The CDR3 DNA reads TGTGCCAGCAGCAAAGGCCTGACAGGGGGGTCCTACGAGCAGTACTTC.

The chain has TRBV15 and TRBJ1-2; unclear D gene. Per germline, CDR1 LNHNV and CDR2 YYDKDF (reference sequence). This CDR3 contains 14 residues. Trimming took 2 bases from V and 2 from J, leaving 9 bases between them. The CDR3 region is CATSRSQTNYGYTF. CDR3 nucleotide sequence: TGTGCCACCAGCAGATCTCAGACAAACTATGGCTACACCTTC.

This clone was found a few times. The genes are TRBV4-2 and TRBJ2-7; 10 bases map to TRBD1. Germline V gene lookup returns CDR1 LGHNA and CDR2 YNFKEQ. The V and J ends lost 0 bases and 2 bases, in that order; junction bases with no gene match: 1. The CDR3 has 15 amino acids. The CDR3 sequence: CASSQETGGPYEQYF. The CDR3 region has the DNA TGTGCCAGCAGCCAAGAGACAGGGGGCCCCTACGAGCAGTACTTC.

J is TRBJ1-1 and V is TRBV2, with a tentative D call TRBD1 (5 bases). The CDR3 is 11 residues long. The ends were cut back, 8 bases at V and 5 bases at J, with 9 bases in the middle. The germline CDR1 and CDR2 sequences are SNHLY and FYNNEI. The CDR3 DNA is TGTGCCAGCCGGGAGGGGACTGAAGCTTTCTTT. This translates into CASREGTEAFF. The entire variable domain, with the rest obtained from reference TRBV2 and TRBJ1-1, is as follows: EPEVTQTPSHQVTQMGQEVILRCVPISNHLYFYWYRQILGQKVEFLVSFYNNEISEKSEIFDDQFSVERPDGSNFTLKIRSTKLEDSAMYFCASREGTEAFFGQGTRLTVV.

This rearrangement joins TRBV28 to TRBJ1-1; D call uncertain. Per the germline V gene, CDR1 is MDHEN and CDR2 is SYDVKM. V was cut by 4 bases and J by 6 bases, with 3 bases left in between. The CDR3 totals 10 residues. The DNA for the CDR3 is TGTGCCAGCAGTTCCTCTGAAGCTTTCTTT. Protein: CASSSSEAFF. Combining the CDR3 with reference TRBV28 and TRBJ1-1 gives the whole variable domain DVKVTQSSRYLVKRTGEKVFLECVQDMDHENMFWYRQDPGLGLRLIYFSYDVKMKEKGDIPEGYSVSREKKERFSLILESASTNQTSMYLCASSSSEAFFGQGTRLTVV.

This clone was picked up one time. The rearrangement joins TRBV7-8 to TRBJ2-5, with 7 bases fitting TRBD1. CDR3 length equals 14 residues. The ends lost 5 bases at V and 1 base at J; junction bases unmatched: 4. CDR1 SGHVS and CDR2 FQNEAQ come from the germline V gene. The CDR3 coding sequence is TGTGCCAGCAGCCGGGGACAGCTCCAAGAGACCCAGTACTTC. As protein: CASSRGQLQETQYF.

The chain carries TRBV5-6 and TRBJ2-7; TRBD1 agrees at 7 bases. The CDR3 is 13 amino acids. Germline loops: CDR1 SGHDT, CDR2 YYEEEE. V shed 3 bases and J 2 bases; nucleotides not matched to a gene: 2. This chain's CDR3 is CASSWDRAYEQYF. The CDR3, as DNA: TGTGCCAGCAGCTGGGACAGAGCCTACGAGCAGTACTTC.

This clone was seen a single time. The chain employs TRBV25-1 and TRBJ1-2; D is unresolved. Germline V gene sequence: CDR1 MGHDK, CDR2 SYGVNS. The CDR3 totals 12 residues. V shed 9 bases and J shed 2 bases, with 10 bases lying between them. The CDR3 region is CASFWENYGYTF. The CDR3 DNA is TGTGCCAGTTTTTGGGAGAACTATGGCTACACCTTC.

This chain joins TRBV30 and TRBJ1-2, with D perhaps matching TRBD1 (5 bases). CDR3 length: 14 residues. The germline V and J ends were trimmed by 4 bases and 3 bases, with 15 bases remaining between them. CDR1 and CDR2 from the germline V gene are GTSNPN and SVGIG (reference sequence). CDR3: CAWKPLGGDYGYTF. The CDR3, as DNA: TGTGCCTGGAAACCTCTGGGAGGGGACTATGGCTACACCTTC.